One and the same sample provided the 2 T cell receptor beta chains below, sequenced in a study of beta chain features in type 1 diabetes. Sequenced material consisted of expressed TCRB transcripts (all of the isolated RNA was reverse transcribed). Profiled with immunoSEQ multiplex PCR; TCRdb holds only in-frame clones, not every one. The sample consists of about 340,000 clones, roughly 8% of them appearing once. Sequenced sample: central memory CD4+ T cells from blood. These receptors all come from a woman aged 18-30 years in good health.

Only a few counts were recorded for this clone. A read error is possible here, since a much larger clone lies one base away. Other nucleotide sequences from this sample produce the same CDR3. The chain combines TRBV7-2 with TRBJ2-1; D not certain. Trimming pared 3 bases from V and 6 bases from J, leaving 3 bases between. Germline loops: CDR1 SGHTA, CDR2 FQGNSA. The CDR3 is 11 residues long. CDR3 sequence: CASSFFNEQFF. CDR3 nucleotide sequence: TGTGCCAGCAGCTTCTTCAATGAGCAGTTCTTC.

This clone was seen repeatedly, ten times or more. J is TRBJ1-1 and V is TRBV5-4, with 8 bases fitting TRBD1. This CDR3 is built from 13 residues. V lost 4 bases and J lost 1; bases outside the gene matches: 0. The germline gives CDR1 SGHNT, CDR2 YYREEE (reference sequence). The CDR3 sequence: CASSQGANTEAFF. CDR3 coding DNA: TGTGCCAGCAGCCAGGGGGCGAACACTGAAGCTTTCTTT.